One TCR beta chain is described in this entry. Its antigen specificity is not known. No base quality information exists; no much larger clone differs at one position. Patients with a history of autoimmune disease or receiving systemic immunosuppression were excluded from the trial. In every dose cohort, peripheral blood was drawn for TCR sequencing at baseline, cycle 4 day 1, and cycle 7 day 1. The samples were taken from a phase I, first-in-human, multicenter, open-label dose-escalation trial of ivuxolimab. Adults with locally advanced or metastatic head and neck squamous cell, hepatocellular, melanoma or renal cell carcinoma were enrolled in the trial. Before TCR sequencing, CD4+ T cells and CD8+ T cells were sorted from peripheral blood as separate populations. The data derive from a study of OX40 agonist ivuxolimab in advanced cancers. About the investigation overall: Ivuxolimab, which targeted the costimulatory receptor OX40 (CD134), was an agonistic, fully human IgG2 monoclonal antibody. Intravenous ivuxolimab was administered to patients every 2 weeks at six dose levels: 0.01, 0.1, 0.3, 1.5, 3 and 10 mg/kg. Of the 50 or so patients in dose escalation, around 20 had hepatocellular carcinoma, some 15 had melanoma, 9 had renal cell carcinoma and 9 had head and neck cancer. A male proportion of approximately 83% and a mean age of about 60 years, ranging from 23 to 79, were recorded for the dose-escalation cohort. Patients were allowed to have had prior anti-PD-1, anti-PD-L1 or anti-CTLA-4 therapy, and 40% of the dose-escalation patients had previously received checkpoint inhibitors. Partial responses occurred in three dose-escalation patients: two with cutaneous melanoma and one with hepatocellular carcinoma. The point of sequencing TCRbeta in the periphery was to test whether ivuxolimab changed TCR sequence diversity and drove clonal T-cell expansion. The monotherapy dose-escalation portion (N = 52 patients) of the phase I ivuxolimab trial is reported in the paper. General conclusions and limits of the study: Low levels of normalized T-cell clonal expansion were also seen in some nonresponding patients. Antigen specificity was not determined for the clonally expanded peripheral T cells. In the 0.1-3.0 mg/kg groups, partial responders had among the lowest normalized peripheral clonal expansion, particularly in CD8+ T cells. Clonal expansion of both CD4+ and CD8+ blood T cells was observed from baseline to week 6 at doses 0.1 to 3.0 mg/kg. After ivuxolimab, CD8+ T cells had more expanded clones than CD4+ T cells on average.

For sequencing of the TCRbeta CDR3 region, genomic DNA was extracted from the sorted cells. TCRbeta CDR3 regions were sequenced using the immunoSEQ Assay. Drawn from immuneACCESS, this table holds only the in-frame rearrangements with V and J called that TCRdb kept. Clones are partly lost; checked studies trace under half to an unresolved V gene and leave the rest unexplained. The sample records about 80,000 clones, approximately 89% of which are singletons. The leading ten clones occupy over 0.15% of the sample. The sample here was CD4+ or CD8+ T cells sorted from blood, taken in a trial of the OX40 agonist ivuxolimab. This receptor was identified in an adult with an advanced solid tumor such as melanoma, head and neck, liver or kidney cancer.

DNA sequence: TGTGCCAGCAGCTTGGTAGGGATTAATGAAAAACTGTTTTTT. It codes for CASSLVGINEKLFF. This chain joins TRBV5-6 to TRBJ1-4; confidence is insufficient to name the D gene. At the junction V is shortened by 0 bases and J by 4 bases, with 7 bases in between. According to the germline V gene, CDR1 reads SGHDT and CDR2 reads YYEEEE. Counted from cysteine to phenylalanine, this CDR3 has 14 amino acids. The only DNA kept is the CDR3, 42 bases in frame from the first base.